Below are 10 T cell receptor beta chains sequenced from a single sample in a study of CD8 T cells in Susac syndrome. A quantity of about 0.5 to 1 ug RNA underwent reverse transcription using random hexamers. In TCRdb, the immunoSEQ multiplex PCR reads were re-called with MiXCR into one record per CDR3 protein. The sample gives about 52,000 distinct CDR3 sequences, roughly 93% of which show up once; about 0.54% is in the top ten. Sequenced: CD8+ T cells from PBMCs. All receptors derive from a human donor with multiple sclerosis.

The chain has TRBV5-1 and TRBJ2-1; D is possibly TRBD1 or TRBD2 (6 bases each). V shed 4 bases and J shed 3 bases, with 14 bases lying between them. This CDR3 spans 15 amino acids. The germline V gene encodes CDR1 SGHRS and CDR2 YFSETQ. CDR3 DNA: TGCGCCAGCAGCCCCTCGGGGGCCGACTACAATGAGCAGTTCTTC. It encodes CASSPSGADYNEQFF. Supplemented by reference TRBV5-1 and TRBJ2-1, the full variable domain reads KAGVTQTPRYLIKTRGQQVTLSCSPISGHRSVSWYQQTPGQGLQFLFEYFSETQRNKGNFPGRFSGRQFSNSRSEMNVSTLELGDSALYLCASSPSGADYNEQFFGPGTRLTVL.

The chain carries TRBV29-1 and TRBJ1-6; no clear D. Trimming removed 6 bases at V and 9 bases at J, with 12 bases between. There are 12 residues in the CDR3. CDR1 SQVTM and CDR2 ANQGSEA come from the germline V gene. DNA of the CDR3: TGCAGCGTCCCGCGGTTGGGTTCACCCCTCCACTTT. Its protein is CSVPRLGSPLHF.

The genes are TRBV9 and TRBJ2-3; a possible D gene is TRBD2 (5 bases). The V end was cut by 3 bases, the J end by 0 bases, with 14 bases between. CDR1 is SGDLS, CDR2 YYNGEE, per germline. The length of the CDR3 is 16 residues. The CDR3 sequence is CASSAGGGASTDTQYF. DNA for the CDR3: TGTGCCAGCAGCGCCGGTGGAGGTGCTAGCACAGATACGCAGTATTTT.

The chain carries TRBV7-9 and TRBJ1-2, with 7 bases lining up with TRBD1. The CDR3 totals 12 residues. Trimming cost V 7 bases and J 4 bases; bases outside gene matches: 3. Germline V gives CDR1 SEHNR, CDR2 FQNEAQ (reference sequence). CDR3 amino acids: CASTDRFYGYTF. The CDR3 coding sequence is TGTGCCAGCACGGACAGGTTCTATGGCTACACCTTC.

This clonotype was found once. The rearrangement uses TRBV7-9 and TRBJ1-1; weak D call: TRBD1 (6 bases). The V and J ends lost 0 bases and 3 bases respectively, with 8 bases between them. CDR3 size: 14 residues. Germline V gene lookup returns CDR1 SEHNR and CDR2 FQNEAQ (reference sequence). The CDR3 is CASSLAGADTEAFF. The DNA of the CDR3 is TGTGCCAGCAGCTTAGCGGGGGCGGACACTGAAGCTTTCTTT.

The chain recombines TRBV15 with TRBJ2-7; perhaps D is TRBD1 or TRBD2 (6 bases each). This CDR3 is 15 amino acids long. CDR1 and CDR2 (germline): LNHNV, YYDKDF (reference sequence). The ends were cut back, 6 bases at V and 3 bases at J, with 18 bases in the middle. The DNA for the CDR3 is TGTGCCACCAGGCCCGGCGGAGGGACAAACTACGAGCAGTACTTC. Protein product: CATRPGGGTNYEQYF.

This clonotype has just one count. The genes are TRBV20-1 and TRBJ2-7; 9 bases map to TRBD1. This CDR3 has 14 amino acids. J was trimmed by 3 bases and V by 5 bases; bases with no gene match: 8. CDR1 and CDR2 (germline): DFQATT, SNEGSKA (reference sequence). In DNA form, the CDR3 reads TGCAGTGCTCACACAGGGGGCGACCGCTACGAGCAGTACTTC. Translating it yields CSAHTGGDRYEQYF.

The rearrangement joins TRBV28 to TRBJ2-2, with D maybe TRBD1 (6 bases). Germline lookup yields CDR1 MDHEN and CDR2 SYDVKM. V lost 3 bases and J 8 bases, leaving 22 bases between the germline ends. CDR3 length: 17 residues. This CDR3 is CASSFPGQLGSGGELFF. The CDR3 DNA follows: TGTGCCAGCAGTTTCCCCGGACAGCTTGGCTCAGGGGGGGAGCTGTTTTTT.

The chain has TRBV4-1 and TRBJ1-6; 7 nucleotides agree with TRBD1. V gave up 0 bases and J gave up 9 bases; unmatched junction bases: 5. The CDR3 has 15 amino acids. Germline V CDR1 and CDR2: MGHRA, YSYEKL. The CDR3 region has the DNA TGCGCCAGCAGCCAAGAGGGAACAGGGGTTTCACCCCTCCACTTT. It codes for CASSQEGTGVSPLHF.

This clonotype has just a few counts. This chain joins TRBV10-3 and TRBJ1-2; D unclear. Deletions cut 8 bases from V and 7 bases from J, with 14 bases between. Germline assignment: CDR1 ENHRY and CDR2 SYGVKD. The CDR3 is 12 residues long. The CDR3 DNA is TGTGCCATCGGCCCCGGGATGGTTGGCTACACCTTC. Translating gives CAIGPGMVGYTF.